Listed here is a single T cell receptor (beta chain). Libraries were prepared by immunoSEQ multiplex PCR; TCRdb keeps only in-frame clonotypes and omits some of them. The data hold about 400,000 clones, with roughly 88% observed a single time. The data derive from a study of blood T cell repertoires in COVID-19. The germline V gene has CDR1 SGDLS and CDR2 YYNGEE. V was pared by 3 bases and J by 2 bases, with 4 bases of the junction left unmatched. The CDR3 runs 15 residues. The chain is built from TRBV9 and TRBJ2-1, with 8 bases that match TRBD1. Sequencing input: peripheral blood. This clonotype originated in a woman in her 30s with active or convalescent COVID-19. This CDR3 reads CASSEGQGTYNEQFF. The DNA of the CDR3 is TGTGCCAGCAGCGAAGGACAGGGAACCTACAATGAGCAGTTCTTC. Filled out from reference TRBV9 and TRBJ2-1, the complete variable domain reads DSGVTQTPKHLITATGQRVTLRCSPRSGDLSVYWYQQSLDQGLQFLIQYYNGEERAKGNILERFSAQQFPDLHSELNLSSLELGDSALYFCASSEGQGTYNEQFFGPGTRLTVL.